These T cell receptor beta chains were read from a single sample in a study of blood T cell repertoires in COVID-19. Profiled with immunoSEQ multiplex PCR; TCRdb holds only in-frame clones, not every one. The sample has around 60,000 clones, 75% to 90% seen once. The sequencing sample was made of peripheral blood. The source of these receptors is a human donor in a cohort sampled during active COVID-19. Both conserved end residues are part of each CDR3. The D gene is left open where the match is weak. Clone size is stated in some rows and not others, as once, few, many or a class when expanded.

CDR3 protein: CASRTGGSGNTIYF
CDR3 DNA: TGTGCCAGCAGAACAGGGGGTTCTGGAAACACCATATATTTT
clone size: NA
V gene: TRBV28
J gene: TRBJ1-3
D gene: TRBD1

CDR3 protein: CASRPALRGRIRAGYGYTF
CDR3 DNA: TGTGCCAGCCGACCGGCTTTAAGAGGGAGGATTCGTGCGGGATATGGCTACACCTTC
clone size: NA
V gene: TRBV13
J gene: TRBJ1-2
D gene: NA

CDR3 protein: CASSLVGRGSNQPQHF
CDR3 DNA: TGCGCCAGCAGCTTGGTAGGGAGAGGTAGCAATCAGCCCCAGCATTTT
clone size: NA
V gene: TRBV5-1
J gene: TRBJ1-5
D gene: NA

CDR3 protein: CASSQSLTGGGQPQHF
CDR3 DNA: TGTGCCAGCAGCCAATCTTTAACAGGGGGCGGTCAGCCCCAGCATTTT
clone size: NA
V gene: TRBV3-1/TRBV3-2
J gene: TRBJ1-5
D gene: TRBD1

CDR3 protein: CASSLAEARELFF
CDR3 DNA: TGTGCCAGCAGCTTAGCCGAGGCCAGGGAGCTGTTTTTT
clone size: few
V gene: TRBV7-6
J gene: TRBJ2-2
D gene: NA

CDR3 protein: CASSLTWTGDEQYF
CDR3 DNA: TGTGCCAGCAGCTTAACGTGGACAGGGGACGAGCAGTACTTC
clone size: NA
V gene: TRBV7-9
J gene: TRBJ2-7
D gene: TRBD1

CDR3 protein: CASSRGYEQYF
CDR3 DNA: TGCGCCAGCAGCAGGGGATACGAGCAGTACTTC
clone size: NA
V gene: TRBV5-1
J gene: TRBJ2-7
D gene: NA

CDR3 protein: CASSPAGTGTYEQYF
CDR3 DNA: TGTGCCAGCTCACCAGCCGGGACAGGGACCTACGAGCAGTACTTC
clone size: NA
V gene: TRBV18
J gene: TRBJ2-7
D gene: TRBD1

CDR3 protein: CASRKVGGLVNIQYF
CDR3 DNA: TGTGCCAGCCGAAAAGTAGGGGGCCTGGTTAACATTCAGTACTTC
clone size: NA
V gene: TRBV28
J gene: TRBJ2-4
D gene: TRBD1

CDR3 protein: CASSHDSNNSPLHF
CDR3 DNA: TGCGCCAGCAGCCACGACAGTAATAATTCACCCCTCCACTTT
clone size: NA
V gene: TRBV5-1
J gene: TRBJ1-6
D gene: NA

CDR3 protein: CASSQDRGGSPYEQYF
CDR3 DNA: TGCGCCAGCAGCCAAGATCGGGGCGGGAGTCCCTACGAGCAGTACTTC
clone size: NA
V gene: TRBV4-3
J gene: TRBJ2-7
D gene: TRBD2

CDR3 protein: CASSLVGVGSSTDTQYF
CDR3 DNA: TGTGCCAGCAGCTTAGTCGGGGTCGGGAGCAGCACAGATACGCAGTATTTT
clone size: NA
V gene: TRBV7-2
J gene: TRBJ2-3
D gene: NA

CDR3 protein: CASSSRQSYEQYF
CDR3 DNA: TGTGCCAGCAGCTCCCGACAGTCCTACGAGCAGTACTTC
clone size: few
V gene: TRBV21-1
J gene: TRBJ2-7
D gene: NA

CDR3 protein: CASSLSGTSGRYNEQFF
CDR3 DNA: TGTGCCAGCAGTTTATCCGGGACTAGCGGACGCTACAATGAGCAGTTCTTC
clone size: NA
V gene: TRBV28
J gene: TRBJ2-1
D gene: TRBD2

CDR3 protein: CASSYPSGRAGNEQFF
CDR3 DNA: TGTGCCAGCAGTTACCCCAGCGGGAGGGCCGGGAATGAGCAGTTCTTC
clone size: NA
V gene: TRBV6-2/TRBV6-3
J gene: TRBJ2-1
D gene: TRBD2

CDR3 protein: CASSYINNEQFF
CDR3 DNA: TGTGCCAGCAGTTACATAAACAATGAGCAGTTCTTC
clone size: NA
V gene: TRBV6-2/TRBV6-3
J gene: TRBJ2-1
D gene: NA

CDR3 protein: CASSPPASGYGYTF
CDR3 DNA: TGTGCCAGCTCACCACCTGCCTCGGGCTATGGCTACACCTTC
clone size: NA
V gene: TRBV18
J gene: TRBJ1-2
D gene: NA

CDR3 protein: CASSSLTSGKETQYF
CDR3 DNA: TGCGCCAGCAGCTCCTTGACTAGCGGGAAGGAGACCCAGTACTTC
clone size: NA
V gene: TRBV4-1
J gene: TRBJ2-5
D gene: TRBD2

CDR3 protein: CASSFSRSTYANEQFF
CDR3 DNA: TGTGCCAGCAGCTTTTCCCGAAGCACCTACGCCAATGAGCAGTTCTTC
clone size: NA
V gene: TRBV7-2
J gene: TRBJ2-1
D gene: NA

CDR3 protein: CASSLKGVGAGVTEAFF
CDR3 DNA: TGTGCCAGCAGCTTAAAGGGGGTAGGGGCAGGGGTGACTGAAGCTTTCTTT
clone size: NA
V gene: TRBV7-3
J gene: TRBJ1-1
D gene: NA

CDR3 protein: CASSLANGRGPDTQYF
CDR3 DNA: TGTGCCAGCAGCTTAGCAAACGGGAGAGGCCCAGATACGCAGTATTTT
clone size: NA
V gene: TRBV7-9
J gene: TRBJ2-3
D gene: NA

CDR3 protein: CASSLYGGGYYEQYF
CDR3 DNA: TGTGCCAGCAGCTTGTACGGCGGAGGGTACTACGAGCAGTACTTC
clone size: once
V gene: TRBV5-6
J gene: TRBJ2-7
D gene: NA

CDR3 protein: CASSREVQETQYF
CDR3 DNA: TGTGCCAGCTCACGAGAAGTTCAAGAGACCCAGTACTTC
clone size: NA
V gene: TRBV18
J gene: TRBJ2-5
D gene: NA

CDR3 protein: CASSQAGGQETQYF
CDR3 DNA: TGCGCCAGCAGCCAAGCAGGGGGACAAGAGACCCAGTACTTC
clone size: NA
V gene: TRBV5-1
J gene: TRBJ2-5
D gene: TRBD1

CDR3 protein: CASSRLGTYNSPLHF
CDR3 DNA: TGTGCCAGCAGCCGATTGGGCACCTATAATTCACCCCTCCACTTT
clone size: NA
V gene: TRBV27
J gene: TRBJ1-6
D gene: NA

CDR3 protein: CASSPGGLNEKLFF
CDR3 DNA: TGTGCCAGCAGCCCGGGGGGCTTAAATGAAAAACTGTTTTTT
clone size: once
V gene: TRBV7-9
J gene: TRBJ1-4
D gene: NA

CDR3 protein: CAWSVGTLSSYEQYF
CDR3 DNA: TGTGCCTGGAGTGTGGGGACTCTGAGCTCCTACGAGCAGTACTTC
clone size: NA
V gene: TRBV30
J gene: TRBJ2-7
D gene: NA

CDR3 protein: CASSFRLAGGGGTQYF
CDR3 DNA: TGTGCCAGCAGTTTTCGCCTAGCGGGAGGAGGGGGGACCCAGTACTTC
clone size: NA
V gene: TRBV28
J gene: TRBJ2-5
D gene: TRBD2

CDR3 protein: CASSFLAGGPTGELFF
CDR3 DNA: TGTGCCAGCAGCTTCTTAGCGGGAGGGCCAACCGGGGAGCTGTTTTTT
clone size: NA
V gene: TRBV11-2
J gene: TRBJ2-2
D gene: TRBD2

CDR3 protein: CASRTTPVRPQHF
CDR3 DNA: TGTGCCAGCAGAACAACCCCAGTAAGGCCCCAGCATTTT
clone size: NA
V gene: TRBV28
J gene: TRBJ1-5
D gene: NA

CDR3 protein: CSARGQGGVKNIQYF
CDR3 DNA: TGCAGTGCTCGTGGACAGGGTGGGGTTAAAAACATTCAGTACTTC
clone size: NA
V gene: TRBV20-1
J gene: TRBJ2-4
D gene: TRBD1

CDR3 protein: CASGQGHYGYTF
CDR3 DNA: TGTGCCAGCGGACAGGGACACTATGGCTACACCTTC
clone size: NA
V gene: TRBV28
J gene: TRBJ1-2
D gene: TRBD1

CDR3 protein: CASSYRGRKGRYTF
CDR3 DNA: TGTGCCAGCAGTTACAGGGGGCGAAAAGGTCGGTACACCTTC
clone size: NA
V gene: TRBV27
J gene: TRBJ1-2
D gene: TRBD1

CDR3 protein: CASSLLAGAVYEQYF
CDR3 DNA: TGTGCCAGCAGTCTCCTAGCGGGAGCGGTCTACGAGCAGTACTTC
clone size: NA
V gene: TRBV27
J gene: TRBJ2-7
D gene: TRBD2

CDR3 protein: CASSSLAGLVDTQYF
CDR3 DNA: TGTGCCAGCAGCTCCTTGGCAGGGCTCGTAGATACGCAGTATTTT
clone size: NA
V gene: TRBV28
J gene: TRBJ2-3
D gene: NA

CDR3 protein: CAWSVRGRATDTQYF
CDR3 DNA: TGTGCCTGGAGTGTCCGCGGGAGGGCTACAGATACGCAGTATTTT
clone size: NA
V gene: TRBV30
J gene: TRBJ2-3
D gene: TRBD2

CDR3 protein: CASSQGQETQYF
CDR3 DNA: TGTGCCAGCAGCCAGGGACAAGAGACCCAGTACTTC
clone size: NA
V gene: TRBV2
J gene: TRBJ2-5
D gene: NA

CDR3 protein: CAALRYAGIQYF
CDR3 DNA: TGTGCCGCTCTGCGGTATGCGGGCATTCAGTACTTC
clone size: NA
V gene: TRBV7-2
J gene: TRBJ2-4
D gene: NA